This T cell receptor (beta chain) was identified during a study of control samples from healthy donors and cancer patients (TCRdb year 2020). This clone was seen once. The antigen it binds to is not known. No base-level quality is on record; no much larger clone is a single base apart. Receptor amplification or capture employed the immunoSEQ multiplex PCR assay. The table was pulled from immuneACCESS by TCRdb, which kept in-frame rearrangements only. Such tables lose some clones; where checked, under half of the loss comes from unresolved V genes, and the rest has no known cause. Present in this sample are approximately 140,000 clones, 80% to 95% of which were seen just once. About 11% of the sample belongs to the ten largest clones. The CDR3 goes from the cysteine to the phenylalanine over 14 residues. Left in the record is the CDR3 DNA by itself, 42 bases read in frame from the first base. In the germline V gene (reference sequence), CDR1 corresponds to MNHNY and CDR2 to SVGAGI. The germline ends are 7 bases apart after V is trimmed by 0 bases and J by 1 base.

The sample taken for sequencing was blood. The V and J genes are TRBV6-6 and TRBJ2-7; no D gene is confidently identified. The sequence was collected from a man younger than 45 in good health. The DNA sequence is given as TGTGCCAGCAGTTACTCGTTGAGGTCCTACGAGCAGTACTTC. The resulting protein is CASSYSLRSYEQYF.